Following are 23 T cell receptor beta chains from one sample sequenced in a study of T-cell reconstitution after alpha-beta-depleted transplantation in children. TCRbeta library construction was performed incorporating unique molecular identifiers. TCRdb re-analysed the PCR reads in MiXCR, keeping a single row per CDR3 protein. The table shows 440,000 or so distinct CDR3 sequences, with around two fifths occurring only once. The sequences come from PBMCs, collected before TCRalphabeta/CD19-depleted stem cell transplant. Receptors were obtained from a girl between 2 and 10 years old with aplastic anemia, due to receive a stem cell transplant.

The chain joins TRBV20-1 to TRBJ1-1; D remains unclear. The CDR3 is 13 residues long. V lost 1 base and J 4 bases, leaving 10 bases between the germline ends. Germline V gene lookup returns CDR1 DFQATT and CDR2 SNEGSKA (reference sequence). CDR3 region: CSARVRRGTEAFF. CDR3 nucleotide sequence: TGCAGTGCTAGAGTCAGGCGGGGCACTGAAGCTTTCTTT.

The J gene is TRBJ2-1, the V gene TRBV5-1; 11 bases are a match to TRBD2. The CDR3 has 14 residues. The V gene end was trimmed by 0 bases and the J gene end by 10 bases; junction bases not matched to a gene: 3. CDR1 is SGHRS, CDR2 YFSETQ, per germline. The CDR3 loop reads CASSLGTSGGEQFF. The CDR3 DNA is TGCGCCAGCAGCTTGGGAACTAGCGGGGGCGAGCAGTTCTTC. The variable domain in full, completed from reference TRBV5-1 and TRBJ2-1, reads KAGVTQTPRYLIKTRGQQVTLSCSPISGHRSVSWYQQTPGQGLQFLFEYFSETQRNKGNFPGRFSGRQFSNSRSEMNVSTLELGDSALYLCASSLGTSGGEQFFGPGTRLTVL.

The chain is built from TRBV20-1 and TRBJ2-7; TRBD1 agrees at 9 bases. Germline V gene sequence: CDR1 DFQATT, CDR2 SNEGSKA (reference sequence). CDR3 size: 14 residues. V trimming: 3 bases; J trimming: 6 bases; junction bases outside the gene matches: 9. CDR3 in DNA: TGCAGTGCTAGTCTTTACAGGGGGCCAATCGAGCAGTACTTC. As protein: CSASLYRGPIEQYF.

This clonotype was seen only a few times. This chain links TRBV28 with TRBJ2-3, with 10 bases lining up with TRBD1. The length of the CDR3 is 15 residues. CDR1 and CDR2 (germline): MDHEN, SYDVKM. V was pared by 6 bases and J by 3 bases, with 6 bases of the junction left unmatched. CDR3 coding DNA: TGTGCCAGCAGCCTCCCGGGACAGGGGACAGATACGCAGTATTTT. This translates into CASSLPGQGTDTQYF.

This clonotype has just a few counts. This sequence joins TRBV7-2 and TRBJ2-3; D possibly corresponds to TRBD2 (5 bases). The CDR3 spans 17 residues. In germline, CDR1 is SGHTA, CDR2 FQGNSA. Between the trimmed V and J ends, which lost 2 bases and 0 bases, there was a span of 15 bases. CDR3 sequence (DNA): TGTGCCAGCAGCTTACAACATACGGGGTTTAGCACAGATACGCAGTATTTT. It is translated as CASSLQHTGFSTDTQYF.

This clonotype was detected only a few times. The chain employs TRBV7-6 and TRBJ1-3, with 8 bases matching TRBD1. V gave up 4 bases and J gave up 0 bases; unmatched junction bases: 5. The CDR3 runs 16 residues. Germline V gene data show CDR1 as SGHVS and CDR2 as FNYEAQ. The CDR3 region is CASSSTGADSGNTIYF. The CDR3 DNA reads TGTGCCAGCAGCTCGACAGGGGCGGACTCTGGAAACACCATATATTTT.

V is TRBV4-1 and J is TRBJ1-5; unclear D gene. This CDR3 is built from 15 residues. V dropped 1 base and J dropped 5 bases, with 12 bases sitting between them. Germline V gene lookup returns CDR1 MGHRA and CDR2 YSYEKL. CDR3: CASSQGESTYQPQHF. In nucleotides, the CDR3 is TGCGCCAGCAGCCAAGGGGAGAGCACATATCAGCCCCAGCATTTT.

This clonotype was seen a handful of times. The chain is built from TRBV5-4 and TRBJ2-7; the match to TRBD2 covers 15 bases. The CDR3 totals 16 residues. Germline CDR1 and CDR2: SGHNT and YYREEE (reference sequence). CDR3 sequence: CAAWTSGRGGSYEQYF. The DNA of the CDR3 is TGTGCTGCATGGACTAGCGGGAGGGGAGGGTCCTACGAGCAGTACTTC.

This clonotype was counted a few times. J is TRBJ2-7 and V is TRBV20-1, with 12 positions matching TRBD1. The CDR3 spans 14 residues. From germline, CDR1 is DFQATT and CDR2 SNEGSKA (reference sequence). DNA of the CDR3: TGCAGCGCCCCCCCGGGACAGGGGGCGGGCGAGCAGTACTTC. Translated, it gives CSAPPGQGAGEQYF.

The DNA of the CDR3 is TGCAGTGCTCACCTAGGGAAAGATACGCAGTATTTT. Translated: CSAHLGKDTQYF. The V gene is TRBV20-1, the J gene TRBJ2-3, with D unresolved. The CDR3 loop spans 12 amino acids. With 5 bases removed from V and 5 bases from J, the gap between germline ends came to 11 bases. Per the germline V gene, CDR1 is DFQATT and CDR2 is SNEGSKA (reference sequence).

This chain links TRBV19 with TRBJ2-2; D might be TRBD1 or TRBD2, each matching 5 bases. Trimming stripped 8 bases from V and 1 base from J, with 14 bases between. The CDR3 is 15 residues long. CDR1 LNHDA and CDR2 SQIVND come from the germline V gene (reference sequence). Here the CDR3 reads CASHSGAVNTGELFF. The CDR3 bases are TGTGCCAGTCATTCCGGGGCGGTGAACACCGGGGAGCTGTTTTTT.

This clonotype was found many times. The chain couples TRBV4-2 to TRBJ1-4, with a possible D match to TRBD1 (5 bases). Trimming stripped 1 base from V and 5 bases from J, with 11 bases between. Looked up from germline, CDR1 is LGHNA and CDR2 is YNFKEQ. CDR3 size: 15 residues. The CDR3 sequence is CASSQVQAGNEKLFF. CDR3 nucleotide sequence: TGTGCCAGCAGCCAAGTACAGGCGGGGAATGAAAAACTGTTTTTT.

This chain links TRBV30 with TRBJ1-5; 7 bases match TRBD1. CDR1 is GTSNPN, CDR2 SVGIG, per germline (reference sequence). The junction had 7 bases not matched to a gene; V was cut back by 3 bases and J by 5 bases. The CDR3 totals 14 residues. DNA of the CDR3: TGTGCCTGGAGGTACCGGGACAGAGATCAGCCCCAGCATTTT. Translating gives CAWRYRDRDQPQHF.

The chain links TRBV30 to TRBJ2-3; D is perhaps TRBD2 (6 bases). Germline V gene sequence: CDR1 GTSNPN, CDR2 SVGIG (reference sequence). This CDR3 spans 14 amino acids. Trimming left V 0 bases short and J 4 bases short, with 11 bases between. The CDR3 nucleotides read TGTGCCTGGAGTGTAACGGGAGCCCCAGATACGCAGTATTTT. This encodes CAWSVTGAPDTQYF.

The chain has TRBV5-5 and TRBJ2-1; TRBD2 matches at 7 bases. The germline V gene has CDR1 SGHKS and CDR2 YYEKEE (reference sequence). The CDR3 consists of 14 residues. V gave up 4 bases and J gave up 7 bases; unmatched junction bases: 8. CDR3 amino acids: CASSRSGLGNEQFF. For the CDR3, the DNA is TGTGCCAGCAGCCGTAGCGGGTTGGGGAATGAGCAGTTCTTC. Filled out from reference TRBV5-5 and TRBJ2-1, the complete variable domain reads DAGVTQSPTHLIKTRGQQVTLRCSPISGHKSVSWYQQVLGQGPQFIFQYYEKEERGRGNFPDRFSARQFPNYSSELNVNALLLGDSALYLCASSRSGLGNEQFFGPGTRLTVL.

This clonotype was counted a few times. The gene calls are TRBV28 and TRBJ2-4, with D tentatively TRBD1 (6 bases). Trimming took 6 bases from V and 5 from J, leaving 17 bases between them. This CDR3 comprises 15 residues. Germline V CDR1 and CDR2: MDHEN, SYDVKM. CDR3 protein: CASRTSDRQQNIQYF. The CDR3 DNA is TGTGCCAGCAGGACCAGTGACAGGCAACAAAACATTCAGTACTTC. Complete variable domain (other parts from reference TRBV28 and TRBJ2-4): DVKVTQSSRYLVKRTGEKVFLECVQDMDHENMFWYRQDPGLGLRLIYFSYDVKMKEKGDIPEGYSVSREKKERFSLILESASTNQTSMYLCASRTSDRQQNIQYFGAGTRLSVL.

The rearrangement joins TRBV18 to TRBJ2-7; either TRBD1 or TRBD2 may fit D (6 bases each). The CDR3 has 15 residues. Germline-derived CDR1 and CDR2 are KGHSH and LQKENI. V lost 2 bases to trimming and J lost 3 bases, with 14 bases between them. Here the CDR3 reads CASSPTRGTFYEQYF. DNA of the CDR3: TGTGCCAGCTCACCAACCCGGGGGACATTCTACGAGCAGTACTTC.

The CDR3 sequence is CASKARGAYEQYF. In nucleotides, the CDR3 is TGTGCCAGCAAGGCGCGCGGGGCCTACGAGCAGTACTTC. The chain is built from TRBV6-1 and TRBJ2-7; weak D call: TRBD2 (6 bases). Per germline, CDR1 MNHNS and CDR2 SASEGT. The ends were cut back, 7 bases at V and 2 bases at J, with 12 bases in the middle. The CDR3 runs 13 residues.

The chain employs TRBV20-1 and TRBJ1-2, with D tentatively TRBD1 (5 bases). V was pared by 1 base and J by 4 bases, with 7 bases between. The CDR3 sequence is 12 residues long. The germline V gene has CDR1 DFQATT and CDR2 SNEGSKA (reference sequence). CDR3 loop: CSARVGGYGYTF. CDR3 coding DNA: TGCAGTGCTAGAGTGGGGGGCTATGGCTACACCTTC.

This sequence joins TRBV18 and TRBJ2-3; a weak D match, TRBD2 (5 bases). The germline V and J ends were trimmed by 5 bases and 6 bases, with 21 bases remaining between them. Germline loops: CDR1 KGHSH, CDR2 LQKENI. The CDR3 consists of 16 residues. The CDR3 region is CASSSTGTPGLDTQYF. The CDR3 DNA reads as TGTGCCAGCTCATCGACGGGAACTCCTGGGCTGGATACGCAGTATTTT.

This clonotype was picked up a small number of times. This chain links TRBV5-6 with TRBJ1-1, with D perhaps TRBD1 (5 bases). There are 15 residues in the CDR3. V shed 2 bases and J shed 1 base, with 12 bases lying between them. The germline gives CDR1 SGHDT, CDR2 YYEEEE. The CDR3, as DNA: TGTGCCAGCAGCTTCTCACTTAGGGGGAACACTGAAGCTTTCTTT. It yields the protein CASSFSLRGNTEAFF.

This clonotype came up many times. The CDR3 nucleotides read TGTGCCAGCAGTGACTTGACAGGGGAAAACACCGGGGAGCTGTTTTTT. Translated, it gives CASSDLTGENTGELFF. The chain links TRBV12-3 or TRBV12-4 to TRBJ2-2, with TRBD1 matching 8 bases. Germline trimming cut 5 bases from V and 2 bases from J; bases unmatched to any gene: 7. There are 16 residues in the CDR3.

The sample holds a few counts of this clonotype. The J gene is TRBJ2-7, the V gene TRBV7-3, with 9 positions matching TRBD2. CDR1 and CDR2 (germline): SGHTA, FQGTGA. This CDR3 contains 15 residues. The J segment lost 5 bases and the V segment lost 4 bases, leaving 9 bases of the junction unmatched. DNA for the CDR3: TGTGCCAGCAGCTCAAGCGGGGGGTACCGAGACGAGCAGTACTTC. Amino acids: CASSSSGGYRDEQYF.